A selection of T cell receptor beta chains follows, all from one sample in a study of T cell repertoires in cytomegalovirus infection. TCRdb analysed the reads with MiXCR anew, one entry per CDR3 protein. The table lists around 630,000 distinct CDR3 sequences, more than 20% of them singletons. Sequenced: CD8+ T cells from PBMCs. The source is a human donor in good health (CMV status not recorded). Some clones in this sample may be carry-over from other donors' samples. The CDR3 runs from the conserved cysteine through the conserved F or W. Each record gives: J gene, V gene, D gene, clone size, CDR3 protein, CDR3 DNA. D genes are given only for firm matches. For some rows the clone size is stated as once, few or many, or as a class when expanded; others skip it.

J: TRBJ1-5
V: TRBV19
D: TRBD1
size: -
CDR3: CASNRQGYQPQHF
DNA: TGTGCCAGTAATCGACAGGGCTATCAGCCCCAGCATTTT

J: TRBJ1-5
V: TRBV12-3/TRBV12-4
D: -
size: many
CDR3: CASSPRGNAQPQHF
DNA: TGTGCCAGCAGTCCGAGGGGAAACGCTCAGCCCCAGCATTTT

J: TRBJ2-7
V: TRBV7-9
D: -
size: -
CDR3: CASSFSLTSYEQYF
DNA: TGTGCCAGCAGCTTCTCCCTAACTTCCTACGAGCAGTACTTC

J: TRBJ1-3
V: TRBV27
D: -
size: -
CDR3: CASSSKDLTSGNTIYF
DNA: TGTGCCAGCAGTTCAAAGGACCTGACCTCTGGAAACACCATATATTTT

J: TRBJ2-7
V: TRBV18
D: -
size: -
CDR3: CASSQPDIIYEQYF
DNA: TGTGCCAGCTCACAGCCGGACATTATCTACGAGCAGTACTTC

J: TRBJ1-1
V: TRBV25-1
D: -
size: -
CDR3: CASNHGYGGGTEAFF
DNA: TGTGCCAGCAATCATGGTTACGGGGGAGGGACTGAAGCTTTCTTT

J: TRBJ2-1
V: TRBV7-2
D: -
size: -
CDR3: CASSFRDGSYNEQFF
DNA: TGTGCCAGCAGCTTCCGGGACGGCTCCTACAATGAGCAGTTCTTC

J: TRBJ2-3
V: TRBV7-2
D: TRBD2
size: many
CDR3: CASSLLAGTDTQYF
DNA: TGTGCCAGCAGCTTACTAGCGGGCACAGATACGCAGTATTTT

J: TRBJ1-2
V: TRBV25-1
D: -
size: -
CDR3: CASSEYFPGTYGYTF
DNA: TGTGCCAGCAGTGAATATTTCCCAGGGACCTATGGCTACACCTTC

J: TRBJ1-5
V: TRBV4-1
D: -
size: few
CDR3: CASSQEQYQPQHF
DNA: TGCGCCAGCAGCCAGGAACAGTATCAGCCCCAGCATTTT

J: TRBJ1-4
V: TRBV2
D: TRBD1
size: many
CDR3: CASTFSWDRAEKLFF
DNA: TGTGCCAGCACCTTCTCCTGGGACAGGGCTGAAAAACTGTTTTTT

J: TRBJ2-2
V: TRBV27
D: -
size: -
CDR3: CASSPPTTGGELFF
DNA: TGTGCCAGCAGTCCCCCCACGACCGGAGGGGAGCTGTTTTTT

J: TRBJ1-2
V: TRBV4-3
D: TRBD1
size: -
CDR3: CASSQAIGTDANYGYTF
DNA: TGCGCCAGCAGCCAGGCCATCGGGACAGACGCTAACTATGGCTACACCTTC

J: TRBJ1-1
V: TRBV4-1
D: TRBD1
size: few
CDR3: CASSQSGTVTEAFF
DNA: TGCGCCAGCAGCCAGTCTGGGACAGTTACTGAAGCTTTCTTT

J: TRBJ1-5
V: TRBV12-3/TRBV12-4
D: -
size: -
CDR3: CASSQAGSNQPQHF
DNA: TGTGCCAGCAGCCAGGCGGGGAGCAATCAGCCCCAGCATTTT